The next 24 T cell receptor beta chains were all read from a single sample in a study of blood T cells in healthy people across ages (dated by TCRdb to the mid-2010s). Libraries were constructed by 5' RACE. Data came from an Illumina HiSeq 2500. The second PCR ran for about 6 to 12 cycles and used a J-beta primer mix along with a sample-barcoded 5' primer. TCRdb applied fastp at Q25 and MiXCR to the public reads, then kept only in-frame beta chains. Every entry covers one CDR3 protein and lists the most common genes and DNA from its rows. Across this sample there are approximately 900,000 distinct CDR3 sequences, with roughly 50% seen only once. Of the sample, around an eighth falls within the top ten clones. Source material: blood. The receptors were gathered from a man aged 30 to 45 in good health.

This clonotype was seen more than once but under ten times. V and J are TRBV5-1 and TRBJ1-2, with a possible D match to TRBD1 (5 bases). Trimming stripped 0 bases from V and 4 bases from J, with 10 bases between. Germline V gene sequence: CDR1 SGHRS, CDR2 YFSETQ. The CDR3 extends over 14 amino acids. The CDR3 protein is CASSLVGVSYGYTF. The CDR3 DNA sequence: TGCGCCAGCAGCTTGGTGGGGGTTAGCTATGGCTACACCTTC.

The rearrangement links TRBV20-1 to TRBJ1-5, with no clear D. This CDR3 is 13 amino acids long. Germline V gene sequence: CDR1 DFQATT, CDR2 SNEGSKA (reference sequence). The V end lost 0 bases, the J end lost 3 bases, and 6 bases lay between the germline ends. Here the CDR3 DNA reads TGCAGTGCTAGAGAAGGCCTCAATCAGCCCCAGCATTTT. It is translated as CSAREGLNQPQHF.

This chain joins TRBV20-1 and TRBJ1-2, with D possibly being TRBD1 (6 bases). The CDR3 is 12 amino acids. The V end was cut by 6 bases, the J end by 6 bases, with 14 bases between. Germline V gene sequence: CDR1 DFQATT, CDR2 SNEGSKA (reference sequence). The CDR3 DNA sequence: TGCAGTGCGAACCGGGACACCCATGGCTACACCTTC. It specifies CSANRDTHGYTF.

The V gene is TRBV30, the J gene TRBJ2-1, with unresolved D. The germline gives CDR1 GTSNPN, CDR2 SVGIG (reference sequence). This CDR3 comprises 13 residues. The V gene lost 0 bases and the J gene lost 4 bases, with 7 bases spanning the gap. DNA for the CDR3: TGTGCCTGGAGTGTATCCTTGTACAATGAGCAGTTCTTC. It yields the protein CAWSVSLYNEQFF.

This clonotype was counted only a few times. The rearrangement links TRBV25-1 to TRBJ1-6; D is unclear. V was cut by 3 bases and J by 4 bases, with 10 bases left in between. Germline V gene data show CDR1 as MGHDK and CDR2 as SYGVNS. CDR3 length: 15 amino acids. The CDR3 spells CASSDRQAYNSPLHF. As DNA, the CDR3 is TGTGCCAGCAGTGATCGGCAGGCTTATAATTCACCCCTCCACTTT.

CDR3: CASSLVTMRYSYEQYF. CDR3 in DNA: TGCGCCAGCAGCCTCGTGACTATGCGATACTCCTACGAGCAGTACTTC. The chain links TRBV5-1 to TRBJ2-7; the D gene is possibly TRBD2 (5 bases). With 4 bases removed from V and 0 bases from J, the gap between germline ends came to 17 bases. Germline loops: CDR1 SGHRS, CDR2 YFSETQ. The CDR3 runs 16 residues.

The CDR3 bases are TGTGCCAGCAGCAAAACGCAGGGACGGGGAAATCAGCCCCAGCATTTT. Its translation is CASSKTQGRGNQPQHF. The V and J genes are TRBV12-3 or TRBV12-4 and TRBJ1-5, with D maybe TRBD1 (5 bases). This CDR3 has 16 residues. The germline V and J ends were trimmed by 6 bases and 4 bases, with 19 bases remaining between them.

With regard to this clonotype: This sequence may be a read error, since a much larger clone differs from it by one base. The chain links TRBV4-3 to TRBJ2-1; D not certain. The CDR3 contains 15 residues. CDR1 is LGHNA, CDR2 YSLEER, per germline. The V end was cut by 4 bases, the J end by 4 bases, with 14 bases between. The CDR3 nucleotides are TGCGCCAGCAGCCGAGAATATTCCTGGTACAATGAGCAGTTCTTC. Its translation is CASSREYSWYNEQFF.

This clonotype was found a few times. The chain carries TRBV10-3 and TRBJ2-5, with 11 bases matching TRBD1. CDR1 and CDR2 (germline): ENHRY, SYGVKD. The CDR3 consists of 16 residues. J lost 5 bases, V lost 6 bases, and 11 bases had no gene match. This CDR3 is CAIRDSGTGGGETQYF. The CDR3 DNA reads as TGTGCCATCAGGGACTCCGGGACAGGGGGAGGGGAGACCCAGTACTTC.

This rearrangement joins TRBV20-1 to TRBJ1-6; D unresolved. Germline-derived CDR1 and CDR2 are DFQATT and SNEGSKA (reference sequence). Trimming removed 3 bases from V and 4 bases from J, with 10 bases in between. CDR3 size: 14 residues. CDR3 amino acids: CSARRQDYNSPLHF. The CDR3 nucleotides read TGCAGTGCTAGGCGACAAGATTATAATTCACCCCTCCACTTT.

J is TRBJ2-7 and V is TRBV12-3 or TRBV12-4, with a possible D match to TRBD1 (7 bases). CDR3 size: 16 residues. Trimming stripped 6 bases from V and 8 bases from J, with 26 bases between. CDR3 loop: CASSSYKPGQEGQQYF. The CDR3 DNA reads as TGTGCCAGCAGCTCCTATAAACCCGGACAGGAGGGCCAGCAGTACTTC.

The genes are TRBV20-1 and TRBJ2-1; no reliable D call. The CDR3 loop spans 15 amino acids. The germline V and J ends were trimmed by 5 bases and 2 bases, with 16 bases remaining between them. The V gene's germline CDR1 is DFQATT and CDR2 SNEGSKA (reference sequence). CDR3 amino acids: CSAALPGSPYNEQFF. Written as DNA, the CDR3 is TGCAGTGCTGCCTTGCCTGGCAGCCCCTACAATGAGCAGTTCTTC.

The sample holds a few counts of this clonotype. The V gene is TRBV27, the J gene TRBJ1-2, with D possibly matching TRBD1 (5 bases). The CDR3 sequence is 14 residues long. Germline loops: CDR1 MNHEY, CDR2 SMNVEV (reference sequence). The V gene lost 3 bases and the J gene lost 7 bases, with 15 bases spanning the gap. The CDR3 DNA sequence: TGTGCCAGCAGTTTTAGGGGTAATTCGGTTGGCTACACCTTC. This encodes CASSFRGNSVGYTF.

This clonotype was detected a few times. V usage is TRBV5-5 and J usage is TRBJ1-4, with D unresolved. There are 13 residues in the CDR3. Germline assignment: CDR1 SGHKS and CDR2 YYEKEE (reference sequence). V was clipped by 5 bases and J by 7 bases, with 12 bases between them. CDR3 region: CASRPGMGEKLFF. CDR3 DNA sequence: TGTGCCAGCAGACCGGGCATGGGTGAAAAACTGTTTTTT.

The rearrangement uses TRBV6-1 and TRBJ2-1, with a possible D match to TRBD1 (5 bases). The CDR3 covers 16 residues. Germline CDR1 MNHNS, CDR2 SASEGT. Trimming took off 0 bases at V and 6 bases at J, with 15 bases between the two ends. This CDR3 reads CASSEALPGQTNEQFF. CDR3 DNA sequence: TGTGCCAGCAGTGAAGCGCTTCCAGGGCAGACCAATGAGCAGTTCTTC.

The chain is built from TRBV3-1 and TRBJ1-4; 8 bases are shared with TRBD1. Germline V gene data show CDR1 as LGHDT and CDR2 as YNNKEL (reference sequence). V was clipped by 4 bases and J by 5 bases; unmatched bases: 9. CDR3 size: 16 residues. The CDR3 here is CASSLLRGLSNEKLFF. CDR3 nucleotide sequence: TGTGCCAGCAGCCTCCTCAGGGGGCTCAGCAATGAAAAACTGTTTTTT. The full variable domain, completed using reference TRBV3-1 and TRBJ1-4, is DTAVSQTPKYLVTQMGNDKSIKCEQNLGHDTMYWYKQDSKKFLKIMFSYNNKELIINETVPNRFSPKSPDKAHLNLHINSLELGDSAVYFCASSLLRGLSNEKLFFGSGTQLSVL.

The V and J genes are TRBV12-3 or TRBV12-4 and TRBJ2-3; 12 bases are a match to TRBD2. The ends lost 6 bases at V and 5 bases at J; junction bases unmatched: 9. This CDR3 spans 16 amino acids. This chain's CDR3 is CASSPTSGGILDTQYF. The DNA of the CDR3 is TGTGCCAGCAGCCCAACTAGCGGGGGGATATTAGATACGCAGTATTTT.

The chain uses TRBV30 and TRBJ2-3; D not certain. The CDR3 runs to 12 residues. V was trimmed by 0 bases and J by 4 bases, leaving 5 bases between them. The germline gives CDR1 GTSNPN, CDR2 SVGIG (reference sequence). In DNA, the CDR3 is TGTGCCTGGAGTGTACACCCAGATACGCAGTATTTT. This encodes CAWSVHPDTQYF.

The chain links TRBV7-2 to TRBJ2-4; 12 bases are shared with TRBD2. CDR1 SGHTA and CDR2 FQGNSA come from the germline V gene. The CDR3 has 13 amino acids. V shed 6 bases and J 11 bases; nucleotides not matched to a gene: 5. The CDR3 nucleotides are TGTGCCAGCAGTCGGACTAGCGGGGCTTTTCAGTACTTC. This sequence encodes CASSRTSGAFQYF. The entire variable domain, with the rest obtained from reference TRBV7-2 and TRBJ2-4, is as follows: GAGVSQSPSNKVTEKGKDVELRCDPISGHTALYWYRQSLGQGLEFLIYFQGNSAPDKSGLPSDRFSAERTGGSVSTLTIQRTQQEDSAVYLCASSRTSGAFQYFGAGTRLSVL.

Ten or more counts support this clonotype. The chain joins TRBV5-1 to TRBJ2-7; a weak D match, TRBD2 (6 bases). Germline V gives CDR1 SGHRS, CDR2 YFSETQ. Trimming took off 4 bases at V and 4 bases at J, with 18 bases between the two ends. The CDR3 length is 15 residues. This CDR3 reads CASSAGRETEYEQYF. The CDR3 coding sequence is TGCGCCAGCAGCGCGGGACGAGAGACAGAATACGAGCAGTACTTC. Full variable domain (outside the CDR3, taken from reference TRBV5-1 and TRBJ2-7): KAGVTQTPRYLIKTRGQQVTLSCSPISGHRSVSWYQQTPGQGLQFLFEYFSETQRNKGNFPGRFSGRQFSNSRSEMNVSTLELGDSALYLCASSAGRETEYEQYFGPGTRLTVT.

V usage is TRBV20-1 and J usage is TRBJ2-3, with 9 bases aligning to TRBD1. The CDR3 runs to 15 residues. V was pared by 3 bases and J by 2 bases, with 6 bases of the junction left unmatched. Germline lookup yields CDR1 DFQATT and CDR2 SNEGSKA (reference sequence). The CDR3 region has the DNA TGCAGTGCTAGTCTGGGACAGGGTATCACAGATACGCAGTATTTT. Residues: CSASLGQGITDTQYF.

This clonotype was seen only a few times. This CDR3 reads CASSQDRGTGSGGYTF. DNA for the CDR3: TGTGCCAGCAGCCAAGATCGGGGGACAGGGAGTGGTGGCTACACCTTC. The chain is built from TRBV3-1 and TRBJ1-2; 9 positions agree with TRBD1. Per germline, CDR1 LGHDT and CDR2 YNNKEL (reference sequence). The CDR3 is 16 amino acids. The V and J ends lost 0 bases and 7 bases, in that order; junction bases with no gene match: 9.

This chain joins TRBV28 and TRBJ2-4; TRBD2 aligns across 8 bases. J lost 5 bases, V lost 5 bases, and 2 bases had no gene match. Germline V gene data show CDR1 as MDHEN and CDR2 as SYDVKM. The CDR3 is 13 residues long. The CDR3 reads CASSRGGQNIQYF. CDR3 coding DNA: TGTGCCAGCAGTCGGGGGGGCCAAAACATTCAGTACTTC.

The rearrangement joins TRBV5-1 to TRBJ2-1; TRBD1 agrees at 7 bases. After removal of 0 bases from V and 9 bases from J, the junction contained 9 bases not matched to a gene. Looked up from germline, CDR1 is SGHRS and CDR2 is YFSETQ. The CDR3 is 15 residues long. This chain's CDR3 is CASSLEQGPEGEQFF. The CDR3 DNA reads TGCGCCAGCAGCTTGGAACAGGGGCCAGAGGGTGAGCAGTTCTTC.